This T cell receptor (beta chain) comes out of a study of CXCR3-negative and CXCR3-positive naive CD8 T cells. General study results and limits: CXCR3-positive naive cells carried more hydrophobic TRB CDR3s than CXCR3-negative ones.

Each TRB cDNA library was prepared by 5' RACE (with UMI labels). From its re-call of the 5' RACE reads, TCRdb lists each CDR3 protein once, without DNA. The sample data list about 150,000 distinct CDR3 sequences. Germline CDR1 is SEHNR and CDR2 is FQNEAQ (reference sequence). The CDR3 runs 17 residues. Turning to this clonotype: Its antigen is currently unknown.

The rearrangement joins TRBV7-9 to TRBJ2-1; as DNA is missing, the TRBD2 call by TCRdb cannot be tested. The sample consisted of naive CXCR3+ CD8+ T cells from blood. Sample subset: CD45RO-CCR7+CD27+CD95- naive CD8+ T cells expressing CXCR3 (TNR3+). This sequence was found in a human donor in good health. Some clones in this sample may be carry-over from other donors' samples. CDR3 protein: CASSPPARPSGYNEQFF.